What follows is one TCR beta chain and its context. Via MiXCR, TCRdb re-called the reads, giving one row per CDR3 protein. This sample has about 300,000 distinct CDR3 sequences, with about 8.8% found just once. This sample is part of a study of T cell repertoires in cytomegalovirus infection. Across the whole study: An indication of both CMV infection and matching HLA type came from public TCR beta signatures.

Germline lookup yields CDR1 MNHNY and CDR2 SVGAGI (reference sequence). Between the trimmed V and J ends, which lost 0 bases and 6 bases, there was a span of 14 bases. This CDR3 comprises 15 residues. The sequence derives from a human donor in good health (CMV status not recorded). Some clones in this sample may be carry-over from other donors' samples. Sequencing used PBMCs. J is TRBJ1-2 and V is TRBV6-6; D is undetermined. CDR3 DNA: TGTGCCAGCAGTTACTCTTCTCAGGAAAGGGATGGCTACACCTTC. The encoded protein is CASSYSSQERDGYTF.